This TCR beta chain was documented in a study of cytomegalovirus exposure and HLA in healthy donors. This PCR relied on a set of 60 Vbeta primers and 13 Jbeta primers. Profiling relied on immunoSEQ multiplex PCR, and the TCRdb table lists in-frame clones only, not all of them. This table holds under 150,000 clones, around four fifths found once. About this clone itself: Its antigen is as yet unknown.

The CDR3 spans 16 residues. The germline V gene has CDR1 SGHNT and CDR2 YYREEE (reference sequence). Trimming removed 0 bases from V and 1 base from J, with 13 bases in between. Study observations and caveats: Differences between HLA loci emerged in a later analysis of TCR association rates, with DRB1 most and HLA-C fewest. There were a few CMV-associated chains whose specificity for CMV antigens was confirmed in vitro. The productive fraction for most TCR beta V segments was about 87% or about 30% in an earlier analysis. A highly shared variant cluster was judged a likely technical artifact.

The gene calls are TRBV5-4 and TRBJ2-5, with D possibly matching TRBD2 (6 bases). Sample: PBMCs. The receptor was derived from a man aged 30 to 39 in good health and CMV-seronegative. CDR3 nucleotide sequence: TGTGCCAGCAGCTTGGAGGGCCTAGCGACCCAAGAGACCCAGTACTTC. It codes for CASSLEGLATQETQYF.